These 24 T cell receptor beta chains share one sample of origin, sequenced in a study of neurological immune-mediated disorders. TCRdb re-called the 5' RACE reads through MiXCR, storing one row per CDR3 protein. The sample lists approximately 40,000 distinct CDR3 sequences, approximately 10% occurring once. The specimen was PBMCs. The receptors were gathered from a woman younger than 45 with HTLV-1-associated myelopathy (HAM/TSP).

This clonotype was recorded at least ten times. The rearrangement links TRBV5-1 to TRBJ2-1, with 8 bases matching TRBD2. J lost 2 bases, V lost 6 bases, and 4 bases had no gene match. CDR1 is SGHRS, CDR2 YFSETQ, per germline. The CDR3 is 14 amino acids. The CDR3 nucleotides read TGCGCCAGCACAACGGGGGGGCCCTACAATGAGCAGTTCTTC. It yields the protein CASTTGGPYNEQFF.

Within the sample, this clonotype is medium-sized. This chain connects TRBV20-1 to TRBJ1-3; D is unresolved. V lost 0 bases to trimming and J lost 2 bases, with 8 bases between them. CDR1 is DFQATT and CDR2 is SNEGSKA in the germline V gene (reference sequence). CDR3 length: 14 amino acids. CDR3 in amino acids: CSARELTAGNTIYF. DNA for the CDR3: TGCAGTGCTAGAGAGCTTACAGCTGGAAACACCATATATTTT.

This clonotype came up many times. This chain links TRBV20-1 with TRBJ2-1, with TRBD2 matching 10 bases. The CDR3 spans 13 residues. V trimming: 8 bases; J trimming: 5 bases; junction bases outside the gene matches: 6. Germline CDR1 DFQATT, CDR2 SNEGSKA (reference sequence). This CDR3 reads CSSASGGDNEQFF. CDR3 in DNA: TGCAGTTCCGCTAGCGGGGGAGACAATGAGCAGTTCTTC.

As concerns this clonotype: An end of the junction differs from the germline gene, which may be a read error. This chain joins TRBV5-1 and TRBJ2-7; no reliable D call. CDR1 is SGHRS and CDR2 is YFSETQ in the germline V gene. The CDR3 consists of 16 residues. In DNA form, the CDR3 reads TGCGCCAGTAGCTTGGAGCCCGACACGAGGCTCTACGAGCAGTACTTC. Its protein is CASSLEPDTRLYEQYF.

This clonotype was counted ten times or more. The V and J genes are TRBV9 and TRBJ2-2; D is undetermined. Germline CDR1 is SGDLS and CDR2 is YYNGEE. Between the trimmed V and J ends, which lost 0 bases and 8 bases, there was a span of 11 bases. The CDR3 covers 14 residues. Here the CDR3 reads CASSVATSSGELFF. As DNA, the CDR3 is TGTGCCAGCAGCGTAGCTACCAGCTCGGGGGAGCTGTTTTTT.

In this sample, this clonotype turned up many times. The CDR3 sequence: CASSLESGLSQPQHF. The CDR3 coding sequence is TGCGCCAGCAGCTTGGAGTCAGGGTTGAGTCAGCCCCAGCATTTT. The chain couples TRBV5-1 to TRBJ1-5, with D perhaps TRBD1 (5 bases). The V gene's germline CDR1 is SGHRS and CDR2 YFSETQ. This CDR3 contains 15 residues. Trimming took off 0 bases at V and 6 bases at J, with 13 bases between the two ends.

The table lists this clonotype with many counts. The chain joins TRBV10-3 to TRBJ2-7; 9 positions agree with TRBD2. The junction had 5 bases not matched to a gene; V was cut back by 2 bases and J by 3 bases. The CDR3 contains 15 residues. Germline V gene sequence: CDR1 ENHRY, CDR2 SYGVKD. For the CDR3, the DNA is TGTGCCATCAGTGAGCGAGCGGGGGGACGCTACGAGCAGTACTTC. The encoded protein is CAISERAGGRYEQYF.

CDR3 DNA sequence: TGTGCCAGCAGCGTCGGCGGGGGGGAAGATGAGCAGTTCTTC. This codes for CASSVGGGEDEQFF. The chain has TRBV28 and TRBJ2-1; 9 bases match TRBD2. This CDR3 comprises 14 residues. Germline CDR1 MDHEN, CDR2 SYDVKM. Trimming cost V 6 bases and J 8 bases; bases outside gene matches: 8.

The table lists this clonotype with many counts. This rearrangement joins TRBV20-1 to TRBJ1-3; D is ambiguous. The germline V gene encodes CDR1 DFQATT and CDR2 SNEGSKA (reference sequence). The length of the CDR3 is 14 residues. Trimming removed 0 bases from V and 0 bases from J, with 6 bases in between. The CDR3 is CSAREHSSGNTIYF. CDR3 in DNA: TGCAGTGCTAGAGAGCACAGCTCTGGAAACACCATATATTTT.

Many counts were recorded for this clonotype. The chain links TRBV11-2 to TRBJ1-2, with D perhaps matching TRBD1 (5 bases). V lost 1 base and J lost 7, with 10 bases in between. The CDR3 is 13 residues long. Germline V lookup: CDR1 SGHAT, CDR2 FQNNGV. The CDR3 nucleotides read TGTGCCAGCAGCTTAGCAGGGCGCGGTGGCTACACCTTC. It yields the protein CASSLAGRGGYTF.

This clonotype was observed many times. V gene TRBV20-1 combines with J gene TRBJ1-2; the D is unclear. CDR3 size: 13 residues. Per germline, CDR1 DFQATT and CDR2 SNEGSKA (reference sequence). V was pared by 3 bases and J by 11 bases, with 19 bases between. In nucleotides, the CDR3 is TGCAGTGCTAGTCGCGGGAATGATGCGGGGTACACCTTC. Protein: CSASRGNDAGYTF.

In this sample, this clonotype turned up many times. The rearrangement uses TRBV7-6 and TRBJ1-6; D not certain. Trimming pared 5 bases from V and 2 bases from J, leaving 13 bases between. This CDR3 is 16 amino acids long. The germline V gene has CDR1 SGHVS and CDR2 FNYEAQ. CDR3 amino acids: CASSPGVNTYNSPLHF. The CDR3 DNA reads TGTGCCAGCAGCCCCGGGGTCAATACCTATAATTCACCCCTCCACTTT.

This clonotype counts as medium-sized. The rearrangement links TRBV6-6 to TRBJ1-2, with 7 bases fitting TRBD1. Germline CDR1 is MNHNY and CDR2 is SVGAGI (reference sequence). Unmatched junction bases numbered 2, after V lost 5 bases and J lost 5 bases. The CDR3 is 12 residues long. CDR3 residues: CASSPGGYGYTF. CDR3 sequence (DNA): TGTGCCAGCAGTCCAGGGGGGTATGGCTACACCTTC.

This clonotype was picked up many times. The chain couples TRBV10-3 to TRBJ1-1; D is uncertain. The germline V gene has CDR1 ENHRY and CDR2 SYGVKD. The CDR3 consists of 14 residues. Trimming pared 6 bases from V and 2 bases from J, leaving 13 bases between. In DNA, the CDR3 is TGTGCCATCAGGAGCACGGTTGCTAACACTGAAGCTTTCTTT. Its protein product is CAIRSTVANTEAFF.

This clonotype was detected many times. This chain joins TRBV5-1 and TRBJ2-7; the match to TRBD2 covers 10 bases. Germline-derived CDR1 and CDR2 are SGHRS and YFSETQ. This CDR3 is built from 15 residues. The V and J ends lost 4 bases and 2 bases, in that order; junction bases with no gene match: 6. The CDR3 region is CASSPGGTSAYEQYF. The CDR3 bases are TGCGCCAGCAGCCCTGGTGGGACTAGCGCCTACGAGCAGTACTTC.

There are many counts of this clonotype. CDR3 residues: CSAREKGSGTAYNEQFF. The CDR3 coding sequence is TGCAGTGCTAGAGAGAAAGGGTCCGGGACAGCCTACAATGAGCAGTTCTTC. The chain employs TRBV20-1 and TRBJ2-1; TRBD1 matches 7 bases. The length of the CDR3 is 17 residues. With 0 bases clipped from V and 2 bases from J, the junction kept 10 bases outside the gene matches. Germline CDR1 and CDR2: DFQATT and SNEGSKA (reference sequence).

This clonotype was seen at least ten times. The chain combines TRBV5-6 with TRBJ2-1; 11 bases match TRBD2. Germline loops: CDR1 SGHDT, CDR2 YYEEEE. V lost 4 bases, J lost 0 bases, and 3 bases stayed unmatched. CDR3 size: 16 residues. The CDR3 loop is CASSGTSGSSYNEQFF. In DNA, the CDR3 is TGTGCCAGCAGCGGGACTAGCGGAAGCTCCTACAATGAGCAGTTCTTC.

This clonotype was counted many times. This chain links TRBV3-1 with TRBJ1-4; 7 bases map to TRBD1. Germline V CDR1 and CDR2: LGHDT, YNNKEL (reference sequence). The CDR3 is made up of 16 amino acids. Trimming cost V 4 bases and J 0 bases; bases outside gene matches: 5. As DNA, the CDR3 is TGTGCCAGCAGCCGAGGGACAGCTACAACTAATGAAAAACTGTTTTTT. It specifies CASSRGTATTNEKLFF. The entire variable domain, with the rest obtained from reference TRBV3-1 and TRBJ1-4, is as follows: DTAVSQTPKYLVTQMGNDKSIKCEQNLGHDTMYWYKQDSKKFLKIMFSYNNKELIINETVPNRFSPKSPDKAHLNLHINSLELGDSAVYFCASSRGTATTNEKLFFGSGTQLSVL.

Ten or more counts support this clonotype. This chain uses TRBV5-1 with TRBJ2-1; no clear D gene. The germline V and J ends were trimmed by 1 base and 3 bases, with 14 bases remaining between them. CDR1 is SGHRS and CDR2 is YFSETQ in the germline V gene. CDR3 size: 16 residues. CDR3 DNA sequence: TGCGCCAGCAGCTTGTTCCGCGAGCAGTTCTACAATGAGCAGTTCTTC. Translating it yields CASSLFREQFYNEQFF.

Many counts were recorded for this clonotype. The CDR3 protein is CASSSGQGGTPLHF. Written as DNA, the CDR3 is TGCGCCAGCAGCTCCGGACAGGGAGGAACACCCCTCCACTTT. The chain recombines TRBV5-1 with TRBJ1-6; 8 nucleotides match TRBD1. In germline, CDR1 is SGHRS, CDR2 YFSETQ. This CDR3 is 14 amino acids long. Losses at the gene ends were 3 bases for V and 11 bases for J; bases not matched to a gene: 7. Complete variable domain (other parts from reference TRBV5-1 and TRBJ1-6): KAGVTQTPRYLIKTRGQQVTLSCSPISGHRSVSWYQQTPGQGLQFLFEYFSETQRNKGNFPGRFSGRQFSNSRSEMNVSTLELGDSALYLCASSSGQGGTPLHFGNGTRLTVT.

This clonotype was detected a few times. The V and J genes are TRBV10-1 and TRBJ2-1, with a weak D call TRBD1 (6 bases). V shed 6 bases and J shed 0 bases, with 15 bases lying between them. CDR1 is WNHNN and CDR2 is SYGVQD in the germline V gene (reference sequence). The CDR3 has 16 amino acids. CDR3 loop: CASSSTGYSSYNEQFF. In DNA, the CDR3 is TGCGCCAGCAGCTCCACAGGGTACAGCTCCTACAATGAGCAGTTCTTC.

In its sample, this clonotype was seen many times. V gene TRBV5-1 combines with J gene TRBJ2-6; 8 nucleotides align to TRBD1. CDR1 and CDR2 (germline): SGHRS, YFSETQ. The CDR3 covers 17 residues. V lost 3 bases and J lost 2; bases outside the gene matches: 7. The CDR3, as DNA: TGCGCCAGCAGCTCCCAGGGGGCGCGAACTGGGGCCAACGTCCTGACTTTC. Translated, it gives CASSSQGARTGANVLTF.

This clonotype was counted ten times or more. The gene calls are TRBV7-9 and TRBJ1-1; a weak D match, TRBD1 (5 bases). CDR1 SEHNR and CDR2 FQNEAQ come from the germline V gene (reference sequence). CDR3 length: 14 amino acids. V dropped 4 bases and J dropped 3 bases, with 12 bases sitting between them. CDR3 loop: CASSSLGADTEAFF. Written as DNA, the CDR3 is TGTGCCAGCAGCTCCCTAGGGGCGGACACTGAAGCTTTCTTT.

This clonotype was detected many times. The V and J genes are TRBV5-1 and TRBJ2-7; possible D gene TRBD1, 6 bases. The V end was cut by 0 bases, the J end by 6 bases, with 10 bases between. Germline V gene data show CDR1 as SGHRS and CDR2 as YFSETQ. This CDR3 region has 13 residues. This chain's CDR3 is CASSLAARGEQYF. As DNA, the CDR3 is TGCGCCAGCAGCTTGGCCGCCAGGGGCGAGCAGTACTTC.